This T cell receptor (beta chain) was observed in a study of T cell responses to AZD1222 COVID-19 vaccine. This clone appeared once. Antigen specificity is unknown. Overall study results and limits: Researchers took repertoire samples only after the peak T cell response had come. Donors skewed white British and female; clonal diversity was possibly underestimated. Vaccine-related CD4 TCRs covered spike, predominating at 160-218 and 743-854.

Repertoires were generated with immunoSEQ multiplex PCR, while TCRdb's copy carries only in-frame clones and drops some. The sample gives 100,000 to 120,000 clones, around 90% of which show up once; 15% is in the top ten. The receptor was derived from an adult who received the AZD1222 COVID-19 vaccine. The sequencing used peripheral blood, collected 28 days after the second AZD1222 dose.

CDR3 nucleotide sequence: TGTGCCAGCAGCTTTCAGGCAGGGGCTTACAATCAGCCCCAGCATTTT. Protein sequence: CASSFQAGAYNQPQHF. The gene calls are TRBV7-9 and TRBJ1-5; TRBD1 might be the D (6 bases). Germline V gene sequence: CDR1 SEHNR, CDR2 FQNEAQ (reference sequence). The CDR3 has 16 amino acids. Trimming took 3 bases from V and 3 from J, leaving 15 bases between them.